This TCR beta chain was profiled in a study of T cell repertoires in cytomegalovirus infection. About the study: Public signatures in TCR beta pointed to CMV infection and matching HLA type. Study-wide points: Clonotypes of TCR beta that were HLA-C-restricted and CMV-specific dominated the ex vivo response. Summed public TCR beta family frequency identified CMV carriers bearing the relevant HLA.

This clonotype occurred many times. The target antigen is unknown. The CDR3 is 16 amino acids. The V end was cut by 2 bases, the J end by 2 bases, with 15 bases between. CDR1 and CDR2 from the germline V gene are SGHVS and FQNEAQ. TCRdb called the reads again in MiXCR, with one record for every CDR3 protein. Of about 260,000 distinct CDR3 sequences listed, roughly 13% are singletons. The sequence came from a human donor in good health (CMV status not recorded). Some clones in this sample may be carry-over from other donors' samples. The V and J genes are TRBV7-8 and TRBJ1-1; a possible D gene is TRBD1 (5 bases). The sequencing sample was made of PBMCs. CDR3 sequence: CASSLYPSQGNTEAFF. Written as DNA, the CDR3 is TGTGCCAGCAGCTTATATCCTAGTCAGGGTAACACTGAAGCTTTCTTT.